Sequencing of this TCR beta chain was carried out in a study of human T cells and chemical hapten exposure (dated by TCRdb to the early 2020s). Regarding the research as a whole: For sensitization, 2% DPC in acetone was applied to a roughly 2 cm by roughly 2 cm area of upper inner arm skin. The mostly female patient cohort included alopecia areata with under or over 50% scalp involvement, alopecia totalis and alopecia universalis. Patch tests used Finn chambers with 0.01% DPC on the upper back, scored after 6 days by International Contact Dermatitis Research Group standards. Patients additionally received weekly therapeutic DPC doses to the scalp throughout the roughly 25-week study period. The study tracked peripheral blood TCR repertoire changes in vivo during primary and secondary sensitization to the hapten diphenylcyclopropenone (DPC) in alopecia patients. Under 30 alopecia patients gave blood for TCR sequencing at one to four time points (pre-sensitization, 2, 6 and 24 weeks). The libraries were sequenced as a pool, and the TCR yield per sample differed mostly because of small variations in library volumes within the pool. Blood samples were taken from patients before sensitization (week 0) and at 2, 6 and about 24 weeks after DPC sensitization.

The label giving this sample's time point can be read as: pre-sensitization, week 0. What this sample's treatment or condition label stands for: therapeutic diphenylcyclopropenone sensitization with weekly scalp DPC. At each patch-test visit, blood was drawn before the patch test was applied. Eligible patients were aged 18 to 70, diagnosed with alopecia, deemed suitable for DPC therapy, and excluded if pregnant. Total RNA was isolated from unfractionated whole blood collected in Tempus Blood RNA tubes. The CDR3, cysteine through phenylalanine, is 12 amino acids long. CDR3 DNA only is kept here, 36 bases in frame from base 1. V lost 5 bases and J lost 7 bases; the stretch between them is 11 bases long. CDR1 and CDR2 were assigned from the germline V gene (reference sequence) as LNHDA and SQIVND. Beyond this particular receptor, the publication reports: Compared with pre-sensitization or healthy control sets, expanded TCRs formed significantly more large CDR3 similarity clusters, which is consistent with antigen-driven responses. No change with DPC sensitization was found in the number of TCRs above 1 in 1000 frequency, and no evidence of global repertoire structure alterations was found. A positive correlation was found between the number of PT1 expanded TCRs and patch test score, with significance reached at thresholds 8, 16 and 32 but not 4. Alopecia, a presumed autoimmune disease, was present in all patients, so the immune response of the patients might differ from that of healthy individuals. After repeated subsampling, the strength of the expansion versus patch-test correlation and the threshold at which it became significant changed.

This clonotype was recorded many times. Its antigen remains undetermined. No base quality information exists; no much larger clone differs at one position. The library was produced with RACE. TCRdb names NextSeq 500 as the instrument used. Library preparation attached unique molecular identifiers to individual cDNA molecules for quantitative, reproducible TCR counting. Each blood RNA sample was used to sequence both TCR alpha and TCR beta chains. The study's processing was this. Samples had a median of about 96,000 TCRs, with a range from 23,224 to 690,600. V, J and CDR3 annotation of the TCR reads was performed with the Decombinator software suite. For PS versus PT1 abundance plots, all samples were subsampled to the same number of TCRs (28,000). Expanded TCRs were defined as absent before sensitization and observed at least eight times at the 2-week time point. TCRdb ran its own pipeline on the public reads, namely fastp trimming at Q25 and MiXCR clone calling, and kept in-frame beta chains. Every entry covers one CDR3 protein and lists the most common genes and DNA from its rows. TCRdb's processing, not the authors' own work, is the source of the V and J calls. For this sample the table gives 300,000 to 450,000 distinct CDR3 sequences, of which 4% to 6% were detected only once. Of the sample, roughly 2.6% falls within the top ten clones.

The specimen was whole blood, collected in connection with sensitization to the hapten diphenylcyclopropenone (DPC). This receptor was identified in a woman aged 45-65 years with alopecia areata. Some clones in this sample may be carry-over from other donors' samples. The rearranged segments are TRBV19 and TRBJ1-2, with no reliable assignment of the D segment. The sequenced DNA is TGTGCCAGTAGTGCCCAAGCAGGTGGCTACACCTTC. Its coded protein is CASSAQAGGYTF.